The text below deals with one T cell receptor (beta chain). Its specificity is not known. TCRdb's table, derived via immunoSEQ multiplex PCR, lists solely in-frame clones and lacks some. This table holds about 2.2 million clones, about 92% found once. This sample is part of a study of shared clonotypes between healthy human individuals. Naive CD8 cells, CD45RO-negative and positively selected for CCR7, excluded terminally differentiated effector memory CD45RA+ cells. Findings and limits, study-wide: Clonotypes shared by all four donors outscored non-shared clonotypes in generation probability.

V lost 4 bases and J lost 4; bases outside the gene matches: 9. This CDR3 has 17 residues. The germline V gene has CDR1 SEHNR and CDR2 FQNEAQ (reference sequence). The TCR originated in a man younger than 30 in good health. Some clones in this sample may be carry-over from other donors' samples. The chain combines TRBV7-9 with TRBJ2-2; TRBD2 matches at 10 bases. The specimen was naive CD8+ T cells from PBMCs. Written as DNA, the CDR3 is TGTGCCAGCAGCTCTAGCGGGAGCGTGATCCTCACCGGGGAGCTGTTTTTT. Translation: CASSSSGSVILTGELFF.